The 30 T cell receptor beta chains in this list originate from one sample, sequenced in a study of PD-L1 blockade in urothelial cancer. Using immunoSEQ multiplex PCR, the repertoire was profiled, and TCRdb retains in-frame clones only, with some absent. The sample shows about 69,000 clones, around nine tenths of them seen only once. The sample consisted of PBMCs, taken around atezolizumab (anti-PD-L1) treatment. All receptors come from a man aged 60-69 years with urothelial cancer.

This clone was found once. V and J are TRBV7-6 and TRBJ2-2, with 10 bases that match TRBD1. Germline CDR1 reads SGHVS; CDR2 reads FNYEAQ. V dropped 5 bases and J dropped 3; count of bases not matched to a gene: 6. This CDR3 comprises 16 residues. As DNA, the CDR3 is TGTGCCAGCAGCAAATCCGGGACAGGGGACACCGGGGAGCTGTTTTTT. This encodes CASSKSGTGDTGELFF.

This clone was counted a single time. The rearrangement uses TRBV28 and TRBJ1-2; no firm D call. V was trimmed by 2 bases and J by 10 bases, leaving 17 bases between them. Germline CDR1 and CDR2: MDHEN and SYDVKM. CDR3 size: 14 residues. The CDR3 sequence: CASSLGSGSGDYTF. The CDR3 region has the DNA TGTGCCAGCAGTTTAGGGTCAGGTTCAGGCGACTACACCTTC.

V gene TRBV6-5 combines with J gene TRBJ1-2; 10 nucleotides line up with TRBD1. The CDR3 runs 14 residues. Germline V gene lookup returns CDR1 MNHEY and CDR2 SVGAGI. The V gene end was trimmed by 4 bases and the J gene end by 5 bases; junction bases not matched to a gene: 4. CDR3 DNA sequence: TGTGCCAGCAGTTGGGGACAGGGGAAGTATGGCTACACCTTC. Translation gives CASSWGQGKYGYTF.

The rearrangement joins TRBV30 to TRBJ1-6; D gene ambiguous. This CDR3 is 12 amino acids long. Germline CDR1 is GTSNPN and CDR2 is SVGIG (reference sequence). With 0 bases removed from V and 7 bases from J, the gap between germline ends came to 4 bases. CDR3 region: CAWSVQNSPLHF. The CDR3 nucleotides are TGTGCCTGGAGTGTACAAAATTCACCCCTCCACTTT.

This clone has just one count. The rearrangement joins TRBV4-2 to TRBJ2-1, with 8 bases identical to TRBD2. V gave up 4 bases and J gave up 5 bases; unmatched junction bases: 7. This CDR3 is built from 15 residues. Germline V gene lookup returns CDR1 LGHNA and CDR2 YNFKEQ. The chain's CDR3 is CASSLWRRGDNEQFF. The CDR3 DNA is TGTGCCAGCAGCCTCTGGCGGCGGGGGGACAATGAGCAGTTCTTC.

This clone showed up just once. The V gene is TRBV28, the J gene TRBJ2-1; the D gene is possibly TRBD2 (6 bases). CDR1 and CDR2 from the germline V gene are MDHEN and SYDVKM. Trimming left V 3 bases short and J 10 bases short, with 16 bases between. The CDR3 sequence is 14 residues long. Here the CDR3 reads CASSFQKWRGEQFF. The CDR3 nucleotides read TGTGCCAGCAGTTTCCAAAAGTGGCGGGGCGAGCAGTTCTTC.

V gene TRBV29-1 combines with J gene TRBJ2-1, with 10 bases identical to TRBD1. Trimming removed 5 bases from V and 4 bases from J; junction bases left unmatched: 5. The CDR3 has 14 residues. Per germline, CDR1 SQVTM and CDR2 ANQGSEA. Here the CDR3 reads CSVYGTGVYNEQFF. The CDR3 bases are TGCAGCGTTTACGGGACAGGGGTTTACAATGAGCAGTTCTTC.

The chain has TRBV7-7 and TRBJ2-7, with TRBD1 as a possible D gene (6 bases). With 4 bases removed from V and 6 bases from J, the gap between germline ends came to 19 bases. Germline CDR1 reads SSHAT; CDR2 reads FNYEAQ (reference sequence). The CDR3 spans 15 residues. The CDR3 sequence is CASSSHPSTGSEQYF. CDR3 coding DNA: TGTGCCAGCAGCTCTCACCCGAGTACAGGGAGCGAGCAGTACTTC.

J is TRBJ2-7 and V is TRBV19; 7 bases map to TRBD1. Germline V gene data show CDR1 as LNHDA and CDR2 as SQIVND (reference sequence). This CDR3 has 14 residues. After removal of 7 bases from V and 3 bases from J, the junction contained 9 bases not matched to a gene. The DNA for the CDR3 is TGTGCCAGTAACTCCGGGACAGCGAACTACGAGCAGTACTTC. Residues: CASNSGTANYEQYF. Together with reference TRBV19 and TRBJ2-7, the CDR3 gives the full variable domain: DGGITQSPKYLFRKEGQNVTLSCEQNLNHDAMYWYRQDPGQGLRLIYYSQIVNDFQKGDIAEGYSVSREKKESFPLTVTSAQKNPTAFYLCASNSGTANYEQYFGPGTRLTVT.

This chain joins TRBV30 and TRBJ2-5; D remains ambiguous. The CDR3 runs to 12 residues. Germline CDR1 and CDR2: GTSNPN and SVGIG (reference sequence). Trimming stripped 2 bases from V and 4 bases from J, with 8 bases between. In nucleotides, the CDR3 is TGTGCCTGGAGTAATATGAGAGAGACCCAGTACTTC. It yields the protein CAWSNMRETQYF.

The chain has TRBV18 and TRBJ2-1, with 12 bases aligning to TRBD2. The CDR3 is 16 amino acids. V trimming: 6 bases; J trimming: 8 bases; junction bases outside the gene matches: 11. Germline CDR1 and CDR2: KGHSH and LQKENI. CDR3 in amino acids: CASSNRLAGALDEQFF. In DNA, the CDR3 is TGTGCCAGCTCCAATAGACTAGCGGGAGCCTTGGATGAGCAGTTCTTC.

The chain joins TRBV18 to TRBJ2-1, with TRBD1 identical over 7 bases. Losses at the gene ends were 4 bases for V and 4 bases for J; bases not matched to a gene: 4. This CDR3 spans 14 amino acids. The germline gives CDR1 KGHSH, CDR2 LQKENI. The CDR3 protein is CASSRQGLYNEQFF. The DNA for the CDR3 is TGTGCCAGCTCACGACAGGGATTATACAATGAGCAGTTCTTC.

This clone has more than one count but fewer than ten. This chain links TRBV19 with TRBJ1-1; TRBD1 might be the D (6 bases). The germline V gene encodes CDR1 LNHDA and CDR2 SQIVND (reference sequence). This CDR3 contains 13 residues. Trimming took 10 bases from V and 13 from J, leaving 25 bases between them. In nucleotides, the CDR3 is TGTGCCACCGGCTCGGGACATCCAAATGCGGGTTTCTTT. Protein: CATGSGHPNAGFF.

The rearrangement links TRBV5-1 to TRBJ2-3; 12 nucleotides align to TRBD2. The germline V gene has CDR1 SGHRS and CDR2 YFSETQ. The V gene end was trimmed by 0 bases and the J gene end by 10 bases; junction bases not matched to a gene: 12. CDR3 size: 17 residues. CDR3 sequence: CASSLAPITTSGRSQYF. In DNA, the CDR3 is TGCGCCAGCAGCTTGGCCCCAATTACGACTAGCGGGAGATCGCAGTATTTT.

The rearrangement links TRBV4-1 to TRBJ1-6; no firm D call. The CDR3 spans 17 residues. The V end was cut by 4 bases, the J end by 7 bases, with 20 bases between. Germline V gene lookup returns CDR1 MGHRA and CDR2 YSYEKL. The CDR3 DNA reads TGCGCCAGCAGCCCCTTTGAGGGAGCAGGCCAAAATTCACCCCTCCACTTT. It encodes CASSPFEGAGQNSPLHF.

The chain links TRBV28 to TRBJ1-1, with D unresolved. Germline V gene sequence: CDR1 MDHEN, CDR2 SYDVKM. There are 15 residues in the CDR3. Trimming stripped 7 bases from V and 1 base from J, with 16 bases between. As DNA, the CDR3 is TGTGCCAGCAATCAGTCGGGGAAATCGAACACTGAAGCTTTCTTT. Translation gives CASNQSGKSNTEAFF.

The J gene is TRBJ2-5, the V gene TRBV5-1; 8 bases are a match to TRBD1. Germline trimming cut 5 bases from V and 5 bases from J; bases unmatched to any gene: 5. The CDR3 sequence is 13 residues long. The germline V gene encodes CDR1 SGHRS and CDR2 YFSETQ. The CDR3 loop reads CASRQTGAETQYF. DNA of the CDR3: TGCGCCAGCAGGCAGACAGGGGCCGAGACCCAGTACTTC.

The chain has TRBV5-6 and TRBJ2-3; 13 nucleotides agree with TRBD2. CDR3 size: 19 residues. Trimming cost V 6 bases and J 0 bases; bases outside gene matches: 13. The germline gives CDR1 SGHDT, CDR2 YYEEEE. Written as DNA, the CDR3 is TGTGCCAGCATGAAAAGGACTAGCGGGAGCGGGGCTAGCACAGATACGCAGTATTTT. It specifies CASMKRTSGSGASTDTQYF.

The chain is built from TRBV10-1 and TRBJ2-7, with 7 positions matching TRBD2. CDR1 is WNHNN, CDR2 SYGVQD, per germline (reference sequence). The CDR3 is made up of 14 amino acids. The V and J ends lost 5 bases and 1 base, in that order; junction bases with no gene match: 5. CDR3 nucleotides: TGCGCCAGCAGTCCTAGCGGTCCATCCTACGAGCAGTACTTC. Its protein product is CASSPSGPSYEQYF.

This sequence joins TRBV4-1 and TRBJ1-4; D call uncertain. CDR1 is MGHRA, CDR2 YSYEKL, per germline. Trimming left V 1 base short and J 0 bases short, with 12 bases between. The CDR3 length is 17 residues. CDR3 in amino acids: CASSQATARSTNEKLFF. CDR3 in DNA: TGCGCCAGCAGCCAAGCCACCGCTCGGTCAACTAATGAAAAACTGTTTTTT.

The V gene is TRBV28, the J gene TRBJ2-2; 8 nucleotides align to TRBD1. This CDR3 region has 16 residues. CDR1 is MDHEN, CDR2 SYDVKM, per germline. The V and J ends lost 1 base and 6 bases, in that order; junction bases with no gene match: 7. The CDR3 sequence is CASSLFPGGASGELFF. The DNA of the CDR3 is TGTGCCAGCAGTTTATTCCCAGGGGGCGCTTCCGGGGAGCTGTTTTTT.

The chain couples TRBV4-3 to TRBJ2-5, with D uncertain. This CDR3 spans 12 amino acids. V lost 8 bases to trimming and J lost 2 bases, with 9 bases between them. Germline V lookup: CDR1 LGHNA, CDR2 YSLEER. CDR3 DNA: TGCGCCAGCCTTAAGAGACAAGAGACCCAGTACTTC. As protein: CASLKRQETQYF.

V usage is TRBV5-1 and J usage is TRBJ2-5; TRBD2 is a possible D gene (6 bases). The CDR3 runs to 13 residues. The germline gives CDR1 SGHRS, CDR2 YFSETQ. The germline V and J ends were trimmed by 4 bases and 5 bases, with 12 bases remaining between them. DNA of the CDR3: TGCGCCAGCAGCCCGTTGGGAGGCGAGACCCAGTACTTC. Residues: CASSPLGGETQYF.

This clone appeared once. The rearrangement links TRBV2 to TRBJ1-2, with 7 bases identical to TRBD1. Per the germline V gene, CDR1 is SNHLY and CDR2 is FYNNEI. The CDR3 contains 14 residues. V shed 3 bases and J 8 bases; nucleotides not matched to a gene: 9. The CDR3 reads CASSDSRQGGGYTF. CDR3 DNA: TGTGCCAGCAGTGATAGTCGCCAGGGGGGAGGCTACACCTTC.

This clone was counted a single time. The gene calls are TRBV27 and TRBJ2-3, with TRBD2 identical over 12 bases. The CDR3 length is 17 residues. Germline CDR1 is MNHEY and CDR2 is SMNVEV (reference sequence). Unmatched junction bases numbered 7, after V lost 5 bases and J lost 1 base. The CDR3 coding sequence is TGTGCCAGCAGTCCCAGACTAGCGGGAGTGGGCACAGATACGCAGTATTTT. It is translated as CASSPRLAGVGTDTQYF.

The V call is TRBV30, the J call TRBJ1-4; possibly TRBD1 for D (5 bases). The CDR3 runs to 14 residues. The V end was cut by 0 bases, the J end by 8 bases, with 13 bases between. The V gene's germline CDR1 is GTSNPN and CDR2 SVGIG (reference sequence). CDR3 loop: CAWSVDRGSEKLFF. The DNA of the CDR3 is TGTGCCTGGAGTGTAGATAGGGGTTCCGAAAAACTGTTTTTT.

The genes are TRBV9 and TRBJ2-7; 8 bases are a match to TRBD2. This CDR3 is 15 amino acids long. Trimming removed 0 bases from V and 1 base from J; junction bases left unmatched: 3. The germline gives CDR1 SGDLS, CDR2 YYNGEE. CDR3 nucleotides: TGTGCCAGCAGCGTAGCCAGCGGGGGATCCTACGAGCAGTACTTC. Its protein is CASSVASGGSYEQYF.

The DNA of the CDR3 is TGTGCCAGCAGGGGGGCCGGCAATCAGCCCCAGCATTTT. Its protein product is CASRGAGNQPQHF. The rearrangement joins TRBV6-1 to TRBJ1-5; D perhaps matches TRBD1 (6 bases). The ends were cut back, 6 bases at V and 2 bases at J, with 8 bases in the middle. Germline V CDR1 and CDR2: MNHNS, SASEGT. The CDR3 covers 13 residues.

A single count supports this clone. V and J are TRBV5-1 and TRBJ1-6; D possibly corresponds to TRBD1 (5 bases). Germline loops: CDR1 SGHRS, CDR2 YFSETQ. The V and J ends lost 0 bases and 6 bases respectively, with 7 bases between them. The CDR3 loop spans 14 amino acids. CDR3 sequence reads: CASSLAQGNSPLHF. The DNA for the CDR3 is TGCGCCAGCAGCTTGGCGCAGGGTAATTCACCCCTCCACTTT. The whole variable domain, filled in from reference TRBV5-1 and TRBJ1-6, reads KAGVTQTPRYLIKTRGQQVTLSCSPISGHRSVSWYQQTPGQGLQFLFEYFSETQRNKGNFPGRFSGRQFSNSRSEMNVSTLELGDSALYLCASSLAQGNSPLHFGNGTRLTVT.

The chain recombines TRBV5-1 with TRBJ1-1; no reliable D call. Germline V gives CDR1 SGHRS, CDR2 YFSETQ. The CDR3 contains 14 residues. The ends were cut back, 4 bases at V and 0 bases at J, with 10 bases in the middle. CDR3 DNA: TGCGCCAGCAGCGGGCTATCAGTGAACACTGAAGCTTTCTTT. Protein: CASSGLSVNTEAFF.